These 32 T cell receptor beta chains originate from one sample sequenced in a study of blood T cell repertoires in COVID-19. Clones were read by immunoSEQ multiplex PCR, and TCRdb kept only the in-frame ones, dropping some. The data show approximately 38,000 clones, over 80% seen once. The sequencing input was peripheral blood. The receptors originated from a human donor in a cohort sampled during active COVID-19.

The rearrangement uses TRBV7-2 and TRBJ2-2, with 9 bases fitting TRBD2. Trimming removed 2 bases from V and 4 bases from J; junction bases left unmatched: 5. This CDR3 is 16 amino acids long. The V gene's germline CDR1 is SGHTA and CDR2 FQGNSA. The CDR3 spells CASSLRASGVTGELFF. The CDR3 region has the DNA TGTGCCAGCAGCTTAAGAGCTAGCGGGGTCACCGGGGAGCTGTTTTTT.

V gene TRBV5-6 combines with J gene TRBJ1-3, with D possibly being TRBD1 (5 bases). CDR1 and CDR2 from the germline V gene are SGHDT and YYEEEE. Trimming stripped 2 bases from V and 4 bases from J, with 13 bases between. The CDR3 sequence is 15 residues long. DNA for the CDR3: TGTGCCAGCAGCTTAGAAGGGGTATCGGGAAACACCATATATTTT. Translated, it gives CASSLEGVSGNTIYF.

V is TRBV7-9 and J is TRBJ2-3, with D uncertain. Germline V gives CDR1 SEHNR, CDR2 FQNEAQ (reference sequence). This CDR3 has 15 amino acids. The V gene lost 0 bases and the J gene lost 2 bases, with 9 bases spanning the gap. The chain's CDR3 is CASSLARPPTDTQYF. CDR3 sequence (DNA): TGTGCCAGCAGCTTAGCGCGGCCTCCCACAGATACGCAGTATTTT.

The chain recombines TRBV19 with TRBJ2-7; 7 bases fit TRBD2. The CDR3 totals 13 residues. V lost 6 bases to trimming and J lost 7 bases; unmatched junction nucleotides: 9. Germline CDR1 LNHDA, CDR2 SQIVND (reference sequence). In DNA form, the CDR3 reads TGTGCCAGTAGAAGAGTTGGGGGAGGGGAGCAGTACTTC. It encodes CASRRVGGGEQYF.

The J gene is TRBJ1-5, the V gene TRBV6-5, with 8 positions matching TRBD1. The J segment lost 7 bases and the V segment lost 11 bases, leaving 10 bases of the junction unmatched. Germline CDR1 reads MNHEY; CDR2 reads SVGAGI. The CDR3 runs to 13 residues. Here the CDR3 DNA reads TGTGCCGTACAATACAGGGGGGTGCAGCCCCAGCATTTT. Translating it yields CAVQYRGVQPQHF.

The J gene is TRBJ2-3, the V gene TRBV6-2 or TRBV6-3, with 8 nucleotides matching TRBD2. Germline trimming cut 4 bases from V and 3 bases from J; bases unmatched to any gene: 0. Germline V gene sequence: CDR1 MNHEY, CDR2 SVGEGT. The CDR3 contains 13 residues. The CDR3 coding sequence is TGTGCCAGCAGTTTAGCGGGGACAGATACGCAGTATTTT. Its protein product is CASSLAGTDTQYF.

This clone was seen a handful of times. This chain connects TRBV7-2 to TRBJ2-1; 8 nucleotides line up with TRBD2. This CDR3 region has 15 residues. V shed 4 bases, J shed 5 bases, and the junction held 7 bases outside the gene matches. The germline V gene encodes CDR1 SGHTA and CDR2 FQGNSA. CDR3 in amino acids: CASSYSGSRDNEQFF. The CDR3 DNA sequence: TGTGCCAGCAGCTACAGCGGGAGTCGCGACAATGAGCAGTTCTTC.

The chain employs TRBV30 and TRBJ2-7, with D tentatively TRBD1 (5 bases). This CDR3 has 12 amino acids. The V gene's germline CDR1 is GTSNPN and CDR2 SVGIG (reference sequence). V shed 5 bases and J shed 1 base, with 9 bases lying between them. The CDR3 region is CAWEDSSYEQYF. CDR3 in DNA: TGTGCCTGGGAAGACAGTTCCTACGAGCAGTACTTC.

This clone has a handful of counts. The chain combines TRBV5-1 with TRBJ2-4, with TRBD2 as a possible D gene (6 bases). This CDR3 spans 14 amino acids. The germline V and J ends were trimmed by 4 bases and 2 bases, with 10 bases remaining between them. CDR1 is SGHRS, CDR2 YFSETQ, per germline. The CDR3 loop reads CASSDTSTKNIQYF. The CDR3 DNA reads as TGCGCCAGCAGCGATACTAGCACCAAAAACATTCAGTACTTC.

This chain links TRBV5-1 with TRBJ2-3; the D is unclear. Germline loops: CDR1 SGHRS, CDR2 YFSETQ. The CDR3 has 15 residues. The germline V and J ends were trimmed by 3 bases and 2 bases, with 13 bases remaining between them. CDR3 sequence: CASSSDSHYTDTQYF. The CDR3 DNA reads as TGCGCCAGCAGCTCTGACTCCCACTACACAGATACGCAGTATTTT.

The V call is TRBV28, the J call TRBJ2-2, with 7 positions matching TRBD2. The V segment lost 8 bases and the J segment 1 base; nucleotides outside the gene matches: 1. CDR1 MDHEN and CDR2 SYDVKM come from the germline V gene. This CDR3 has 13 amino acids. The CDR3, as DNA: TGTGCCAGCTTAGCGGGGAACACCGGGGAGCTGTTTTTT. This codes for CASLAGNTGELFF.

V gene TRBV28 combines with J gene TRBJ1-2, with 10 bases lining up with TRBD1. Unmatched junction bases numbered 4, after V lost 4 bases and J lost 2 bases. The CDR3 sequence is 15 residues long. Germline V gene lookup returns CDR1 MDHEN and CDR2 SYDVKM. The CDR3 DNA follows: TGTGCCAGCAGTTCCGGACAGGGGGTCAACTATGGCTACACCTTC. Its protein product is CASSSGQGVNYGYTF.

The V call is TRBV28, the J call TRBJ2-3; D is ambiguous. CDR3 length: 10 residues. CDR1 and CDR2 (germline): MDHEN, SYDVKM. Trimming pared 7 bases from V and 6 bases from J, leaving 5 bases between. In DNA form, the CDR3 reads TGTGCCAGCATCGGGGATACGCAGTATTTT. Protein sequence: CASIGDTQYF.

CDR3 protein: CASRRGVNEKLFF. The CDR3 bases are TGTGCCAGCAGGCGGGGGGTTAATGAAAAACTGTTTTTT. This rearrangement joins TRBV28 to TRBJ1-4; maybe TRBD1 (5 bases). CDR3 length: 13 residues. Trimming took 6 bases from V and 4 from J, leaving 9 bases between them. Germline V CDR1 and CDR2: MDHEN, SYDVKM.

This rearrangement joins TRBV4-1 to TRBJ1-1; a weak D match, TRBD1 (5 bases). CDR1 is MGHRA, CDR2 YSYEKL, per germline. The CDR3 contains 14 residues. Trimming removed 6 bases from V and 4 bases from J, with 15 bases in between. The CDR3 DNA sequence: TGCGCCAGCAGGCTTGCAGGGTCGTCCACTGAAGCTTTCTTT. This translates into CASRLAGSSTEAFF.

This chain links TRBV3-1 (or the pseudogene TRBV3-2) with TRBJ2-7, with TRBD1 matching over 9 bases. CDR1 and CDR2 (germline): LGHDT, YNNKEL (reference sequence). This CDR3 has 18 amino acids. V was clipped by 0 bases and J by 0 bases; unmatched bases: 9. In nucleotides, the CDR3 is TGTGCCAGCAGCCAAGACCCCCCGGGGACAGGGAACTCCTACGAGCAGTACTTC. Amino acid sequence: CASSQDPPGTGNSYEQYF.

The V gene is TRBV29-1, the J gene TRBJ2-1; weak D call: TRBD2 (5 bases). CDR1 is SQVTM, CDR2 ANQGSEA, per germline. The CDR3 length is 12 residues. Trimming removed 4 bases at V and 2 bases at J, with 6 bases between. CDR3 bases: TGCAGCGTTGCGGGGACCTACAATGAGCAGTTCTTC. Its protein is CSVAGTYNEQFF.

Here the CDR3 DNA reads TGCGCCAGCAGCCAAGATTCCCTCCGGGACACACCGGAGAATGAGCAGTTCTTC. It encodes CASSQDSLRDTPENEQFF. The gene calls are TRBV4-3 and TRBJ2-1; possible D gene TRBD1, 6 bases. Trimming took off 0 bases at V and 7 bases at J, with 22 bases between the two ends. The CDR3 spans 18 residues. Germline-derived CDR1 and CDR2 are LGHNA and YSLEER.

This chain connects TRBV27 to TRBJ1-1, with D maybe TRBD1 (6 bases). V shed 2 bases and J shed 3 bases, with 10 bases lying between them. This CDR3 has 14 amino acids. Germline assignment: CDR1 MNHEY and CDR2 SMNVEV (reference sequence). CDR3 sequence reads: CASSLQGLHTEAFF. The CDR3 DNA reads as TGTGCCAGCAGTTTACAGGGGTTACACACTGAAGCTTTCTTT.

The chain links TRBV5-1 to TRBJ2-4; 9 nucleotides agree with TRBD2. CDR1 is SGHRS, CDR2 YFSETQ, per germline. The CDR3 length is 15 residues. V lost 0 bases, J lost 6 bases, and 4 bases stayed unmatched. Here the CDR3 DNA reads TGCGCCAGCAGCTTGGATAGCGGGAGTGGAAACATTCAGTACTTC. Amino acids: CASSLDSGSGNIQYF. The complete variable domain, with remaining parts taken from reference TRBV5-1 and TRBJ2-4, reads KAGVTQTPRYLIKTRGQQVTLSCSPISGHRSVSWYQQTPGQGLQFLFEYFSETQRNKGNFPGRFSGRQFSNSRSEMNVSTLELGDSALYLCASSLDSGSGNIQYFGAGTRLSVL.

V usage is TRBV24-1 and J usage is TRBJ2-2; 7 bases are a match to TRBD1. V was pared by 4 bases and J by 4 bases, with 5 bases of the junction left unmatched. The CDR3 is 15 amino acids. Per the germline V gene, CDR1 is KGHDR and CDR2 is SFDVKD. Written as DNA, the CDR3 is TGTGCCACCAGTGACCGTGACAGGGCCACCGGGGAGCTGTTTTTT. Residues: CATSDRDRATGELFF.

This clone was observed a single time. The chain uses TRBV18 and TRBJ1-1, with 8 nucleotides matching TRBD1. The J segment lost 6 bases and the V segment lost 3 bases, leaving 6 bases of the junction unmatched. CDR1 is KGHSH, CDR2 LQKENI, per germline. CDR3 size: 14 residues. CDR3 nucleotides: TGTGCCAGCTCACCGGTCCGACAGGGGTCTGAAGCTTTCTTT. It is translated as CASSPVRQGSEAFF.

The rearrangement links TRBV19 to TRBJ1-5; 9 bases map to TRBD1. V lost 3 bases, J lost 6 bases, and 6 bases stayed unmatched. CDR3 length equals 15 residues. Germline-derived CDR1 and CDR2 are LNHDA and SQIVND (reference sequence). This CDR3 is CASSITGGASQPQHF. The CDR3 region has the DNA TGTGCCAGTAGTATTACAGGGGGCGCATCTCAGCCCCAGCATTTT.

The V and J genes are TRBV9 and TRBJ1-2, with TRBD1 identical over 8 bases. V lost 1 base, J lost 8 bases, and 4 bases stayed unmatched. CDR1 is SGDLS and CDR2 is YYNGEE in the germline V gene. CDR3 length: 13 amino acids. The chain's CDR3 is CASSVSGGRGYTF. The CDR3 DNA reads as TGTGCCAGCAGCGTATCAGGGGGCAGGGGCTACACCTTC.

J is TRBJ2-7 and V is TRBV29-1; TRBD1 might be the D (6 bases). The V and J ends lost 4 bases and 3 bases respectively, with 10 bases between them. Germline values: CDR1 SQVTM, CDR2 ANQGSEA. The CDR3 consists of 12 residues. The CDR3 is CSVVGQLYEQYF. The CDR3 DNA follows: TGCAGCGTTGTGGGACAACTCTACGAGCAGTACTTC.

The table lists this clone with a few counts. The chain has TRBV14 and TRBJ1-1, with 7 bases that match TRBD1. Germline CDR1 reads SGHDN; CDR2 reads FVKESK. V lost 4 bases, J lost 11 bases, and 7 bases stayed unmatched. The CDR3 is 12 amino acids. The CDR3 protein is CASSPRQGEAFF. As DNA, the CDR3 is TGTGCCAGCAGCCCACGACAGGGTGAGGCTTTCTTT.

A note on this clone: Other DNA sequences within the sample encode an identical CDR3. The V and J genes are TRBV5-1 and TRBJ2-6, with D unresolved. V was pared by 4 bases and J by 0 bases, with 5 bases between. Germline V gene lookup returns CDR1 SGHRS and CDR2 YFSETQ. The CDR3 is 14 residues long. In DNA form, the CDR3 reads TGCGCCAGCAGCCTTCTCTCTGGGGCCAACGTCCTGACTTTC. This translates into CASSLLSGANVLTF.

V gene TRBV9 combines with J gene TRBJ2-2; maybe TRBD2 (6 bases). V shed 0 bases and J shed 4 bases, with 10 bases lying between them. CDR1 and CDR2 from the germline V gene are SGDLS and YYNGEE. This CDR3 has 15 residues. CDR3 bases: TGTGCCAGCAGCGTAGCACTAGCCGGCACCGGGGAGCTGTTTTTT. Protein: CASSVALAGTGELFF.

V usage is TRBV30 and J usage is TRBJ2-7; 8 bases match TRBD1. The germline gives CDR1 GTSNPN, CDR2 SVGIG (reference sequence). V dropped 2 bases and J dropped 6; count of bases not matched to a gene: 6. CDR3 size: 13 residues. CDR3 loop: CAWSSTGGREQYF. The CDR3 DNA reads as TGTGCCTGGAGTAGTACAGGGGGACGCGAGCAGTACTTC.

This clone is a singleton in its sample. The chain joins TRBV4-2 to TRBJ2-2; 7 bases are a match to TRBD2. This CDR3 region has 17 residues. V was pared by 1 base and J by 0 bases, with 5 bases of the junction left unmatched. Germline CDR1 reads LGHNA; CDR2 reads YNFKEQ. The CDR3 is CASSQGGSGTNTGELFF. CDR3 in DNA: TGTGCCAGCAGCCAAGGGGGCAGCGGGACGAACACCGGGGAGCTGTTTTTT.

The chain recombines TRBV29-1 with TRBJ1-2; D remains ambiguous. CDR3 size: 10 residues. Per the germline V gene, CDR1 is SQVTM and CDR2 is ANQGSEA. The germline V and J ends were trimmed by 5 bases and 6 bases, with 7 bases remaining between them. In DNA, the CDR3 is TGCAGCGTTCGGGGAGATGGCTACACCTTC. Amino acids: CSVRGDGYTF.

The chain is built from TRBV7-6 and TRBJ1-2; 10 nucleotides align to TRBD1. V lost 1 base and J lost 4; bases outside the gene matches: 3. This CDR3 spans 15 amino acids. Per the germline V gene, CDR1 is SGHVS and CDR2 is FNYEAQ. This CDR3 is CASSLEGDRGYGYTF. The CDR3 bases are TGTGCCAGCAGCTTAGAGGGGGACAGGGGCTATGGCTACACCTTC. Supplemented by reference TRBV7-6 and TRBJ1-2, the full variable domain reads GAGVSQSPRYKVTKRGQDVALRCDPISGHVSLYWYRQALGQGPEFLTYFNYEAQQDKSGLPNDRFSAERPEGSISTLTIQRTEQRDSAMYRCASSLEGDRGYGYTFGSGTRLTVV.